The 19 T cell receptor beta chains below all came from one sample that was sequenced in a study of T cell responses to AZD1222 COVID-19 vaccine. Some clones are missing from TCRdb's copy, which holds only in-frame ones; the method was immunoSEQ multiplex PCR. The sample records around 96,000 clones, approximately 90% being singletons. This specimen was peripheral blood, taken 28 days after the second AZD1222 dose. Receptor source: an adult who received the AZD1222 COVID-19 vaccine.

This clone is categorized as medium-sized. This chain uses TRBV6-5 with TRBJ1-2; D is perhaps TRBD1 (6 bases). The V end lost 10 bases, the J end lost 2 bases, and 14 bases lay between the germline ends. CDR3 length: 13 amino acids. CDR1 is MNHEY and CDR2 is SVGAGI in the germline V gene. CDR3 sequence reads: CATSRGGNYGYTF. CDR3 in DNA: TGTGCCACTAGCCGAGGGGGGAACTATGGCTACACCTTC.

This rearrangement joins TRBV5-8 to TRBJ2-5; D not certain. The germline V gene encodes CDR1 SGHTS and CDR2 YDEGEE. The length of the CDR3 is 13 residues. The V and J ends lost 5 bases and 5 bases respectively, with 13 bases between them. The CDR3, as DNA: TGTGCCAGCAGTTATGACCCTCGGGAGACCCAGTACTTC. It translates to CASSYDPRETQYF.

The rearrangement uses TRBV5-6 and TRBJ2-2; 9 positions agree with TRBD1. The V gene's germline CDR1 is SGHDT and CDR2 YYEEEE. The CDR3 consists of 17 residues. V was pared by 4 bases and J by 5 bases, with 12 bases of the junction left unmatched. The CDR3 sequence: CASSLIPGTGWTGELFF. The DNA of the CDR3 is TGTGCCAGCAGCCTGATTCCCGGGACAGGGTGGACCGGGGAGCTGTTTTTT.

The V gene is TRBV5-1, the J gene TRBJ2-1; D is ambiguous. The CDR3 runs to 14 residues. Between the trimmed V and J ends, which lost 0 bases and 4 bases, there was a span of 8 bases. Germline CDR1 SGHRS, CDR2 YFSETQ. In nucleotides, the CDR3 is TGCGCCAGCAGCTTGGGCCAGAGTTACAATGAGCAGTTCTTC. This gives the protein CASSLGQSYNEQFF.

This chain connects TRBV6-5 to TRBJ1-4; D unresolved. V was shortened by 7 bases and J by 8 bases, with 14 bases between the two germline ends. The CDR3 loop spans 13 amino acids. Germline V lookup: CDR1 MNHEY, CDR2 SVGAGI. The CDR3 region is CASKSGGIEKLFF. In DNA, the CDR3 is TGTGCCAGCAAGTCAGGCGGGATCGAAAAACTGTTTTTT.

The V call is TRBV6-5, the J call TRBJ2-2, with D possibly called TRBD1 or TRBD2 (5 bases each). Germline V lookup: CDR1 MNHEY, CDR2 SVGAGI. CDR3 length: 13 residues. V was pared by 3 bases and J by 6 bases, with 8 bases between. The CDR3 reads CASSYLGAGELFF. The CDR3, as DNA: TGTGCCAGCAGTTATTTGGGGGCCGGGGAGCTGTTTTTT.

With regard to this clone: A much larger clone is a single base away; this may be a read error. The chain's CDR3 is CASSPSDEGYSPLHF. The CDR3 DNA follows: TGTGCCAGTAGTCCCTCGGACGAGGGGTATTCACCCCTCCACTTT. The rearrangement uses TRBV19 and TRBJ1-6; D may be TRBD1 (5 bases). Per germline, CDR1 LNHDA and CDR2 SQIVND (reference sequence). V gave up 5 bases and J gave up 8 bases, with 16 bases separating them. The CDR3 is made up of 15 amino acids.

This chain joins TRBV7-2 and TRBJ2-1; D is ambiguous. V lost 4 bases and J 0 bases, leaving 10 bases between the germline ends. The CDR3 is 15 residues long. Per germline, CDR1 SGHTA and CDR2 FQGNSA. The CDR3 nucleotides are TGTGCCAGCAGCTCAAGGACCCTCTCCTACAATGAGCAGTTCTTC. It specifies CASSSRTLSYNEQFF.

In DNA form, the CDR3 reads TGTGCCAGCAGCTCAGTTCTGCCTGAAGCTTTCTTT. Its translation is CASSSVLPEAFF. The chain uses TRBV11-2 and TRBJ1-1; D is unclear. This CDR3 spans 12 amino acids. Trimming took off 4 bases at V and 6 bases at J, with 9 bases between the two ends. Germline-derived CDR1 and CDR2 are SGHAT and FQNNGV.

In its sample, this clone was seen a few times. This chain uses TRBV2 with TRBJ2-5; D might be TRBD1 or TRBD2, each matching 5 bases. The germline gives CDR1 SNHLY, CDR2 FYNNEI. The CDR3 sequence is 13 residues long. V was shortened by 4 bases and J by 8 bases, with 14 bases between the two germline ends. This CDR3 reads CASSVRDPATQYF. The CDR3 DNA is TGTGCCAGCAGTGTCCGGGACCCGGCCACCCAGTACTTC.

This clone has a handful of counts. The V gene is TRBV7-3, the J gene TRBJ2-7; the match to TRBD1 covers 9 bases. Germline CDR1 SGHTA, CDR2 FQGTGA. This CDR3 region has 13 residues. The J segment lost 6 bases and the V segment lost 5 bases, leaving 5 bases of the junction unmatched. CDR3 bases: TGTGCCAGCAGCCCCGGGACAGGGTCCGAGCAGTACTTC. Translation gives CASSPGTGSEQYF.

The J gene is TRBJ2-6, the V gene TRBV9, with 7 bases lining up with TRBD1. With 4 bases clipped from V and 0 bases from J, the junction kept 10 bases outside the gene matches. The CDR3 runs 18 residues. The germline V gene encodes CDR1 SGDLS and CDR2 YYNGEE. The CDR3 coding sequence is TGTGCCAGCAGCATTACAGGGGTTCGAAGCTCTGGGGCCAACGTCCTGACTTTC. Its translation: CASSITGVRSSGANVLTF.

The chain joins TRBV6-2 or TRBV6-3 to TRBJ1-6; unclear D gene. Trimming shortened V by 2 bases and J by 5 bases, and 10 bases separated the two germline ends. This CDR3 spans 15 amino acids. Germline V gives CDR1 MNHEY, CDR2 SVGEGT. CDR3 DNA sequence: TGTGCCAGCAGTTACAGTGGGGTAAATAATTCACCCCTCCACTTT. This gives the protein CASSYSGVNNSPLHF.

This rearrangement joins TRBV6-5 to TRBJ1-1; D is ambiguous. Looked up from germline, CDR1 is MNHEY and CDR2 is SVGAGI. V was shortened by 10 bases and J by 1 base, with 10 bases between the two germline ends. The length of the CDR3 is 12 residues. The DNA of the CDR3 is TGTGCCACCGGGGTCGAGAACACTGAAGCTTTCTTT. It translates to CATGVENTEAFF.

The chain carries TRBV30 and TRBJ1-1, with unresolved D. The germline V gene has CDR1 GTSNPN and CDR2 SVGIG (reference sequence). This CDR3 has 15 amino acids. The V end lost 3 bases, the J end lost 7 bases, and 21 bases lay between the germline ends. CDR3 region: CAWRVLSLRALEAFF. In DNA form, the CDR3 reads TGTGCCTGGAGGGTTCTTTCCCTAAGGGCCCTTGAAGCTTTCTTT. Supplemented by reference TRBV30 and TRBJ1-1, the full variable domain reads SQTIHQWPATLVQPVGSPLSLECTVEGTSNPNLYWYRQAAGRGLQLLFYSVGIGQISSEVPQNLSASRPQDRQFILSSKKLLLSDSGFYLCAWRVLSLRALEAFFGQGTRLTVV.

The rearrangement links TRBV5-1 to TRBJ2-7; TRBD2 aligns across 10 bases. The CDR3 is made up of 16 amino acids. Unmatched junction bases numbered 9, after V lost 2 bases and J lost 4 bases. Germline-derived CDR1 and CDR2 are SGHRS and YFSETQ. The CDR3 DNA reads TGCGCCAGCAGCTTAGGCCCTAGCGGGAGAGGGTACGAGCAGTACTTC. Translated, it gives CASSLGPSGRGYEQYF.

The chain recombines TRBV4-1 with TRBJ1-5, with a weak D call TRBD1 (5 bases). Germline lookup yields CDR1 MGHRA and CDR2 YSYEKL. V was shortened by 1 base and J by 3 bases, with 13 bases between the two germline ends. The length of the CDR3 is 16 residues. The CDR3 spells CASSQVRQGFNQPQHF. In DNA, the CDR3 is TGCGCCAGCAGCCAAGTGCGGCAGGGTTTCAATCAGCCCCAGCATTTT.

CDR3 DNA sequence: TGTGCCAGCAGCGTAGTTGACAGGCCTTTCACCGGGGAGCTGTTTTTT. Protein product: CASSVVDRPFTGELFF. This rearrangement joins TRBV9 to TRBJ2-2; a possible D gene is TRBD1 (6 bases). The CDR3 runs to 16 residues. V gave up 0 bases and J gave up 4 bases, with 13 bases separating them. CDR1 and CDR2 (germline): SGDLS, YYNGEE.

The gene calls are TRBV3-1 (or the pseudogene TRBV3-2) and TRBJ1-4, with a tentative D call TRBD1 (5 bases). The V end lost 3 bases, the J end lost 6 bases, and 11 bases lay between the germline ends. Germline CDR1 and CDR2: LGHDT and YNNKEL (reference sequence). This CDR3 contains 14 residues. CDR3 bases: TGTGCCAGCAGCCACGAGGGGCTAGATGAAAAACTGTTTTTT. This translates into CASSHEGLDEKLFF.